This T cell receptor (beta chain) was found in a study of neurological immune-mediated disorders. 5'RACE employing 10-nucleotide random UMIs yielded the cDNA. TCRdb re-called the 5' RACE reads with MiXCR, one entry per CDR3 protein. The data hold about 78,000 distinct CDR3 sequences, with about 5.5% observed a single time. CDR1 SGHRS and CDR2 YFSETQ come from the germline V gene. V lost 4 bases, J lost 0 bases, and 4 bases stayed unmatched. The CDR3 covers 15 residues. Source material was 2 million unsorted PBMCs, stored at -80 °C in RNAlater. This clonotype has at least ten counts. The chain joins TRBV5-1 to TRBJ2-1; TRBD2 agrees at 7 bases. What was sequenced was PBMCs. The TCR originated in a woman aged 30 to 39 with multiple sclerosis. CDR3 nucleotides: TGCGCCAGCAGCGTCCGGGACTACTCCTACAATGAGCAGTTCTTC. The encoded protein is CASSVRDYSYNEQFF.